This T cell receptor beta chain derives from a study of blood T cells in healthy people across ages. Donors gave about 10 milliliters of peripheral blood apiece. This CDR3 is 14 amino acids long. The V segment lost 2 bases and the J segment 7 bases; nucleotides outside the gene matches: 7. Germline loops: CDR1 DFQATT, CDR2 SNEGSKA (reference sequence). In this sample, this clonotype turned up a few times. Its antigen is currently unknown. Study results and caveats: Not knowing donor CMV status may have confounded expanded clonotype changes.

With a J-beta primer mix and a sample-barcoded 5' primer, a second PCR ran about 7 to 11 cycles. A template-switch adaptor that had 12 random nucleotides put a tag on each cDNA molecule. Each CDR3 protein gets one entry after TCRdb re-called the 5' RACE reads with MiXCR. This sample has 600,000 to 800,000 distinct CDR3 sequences, with under 65% found just once. This sequence originates from a woman aged 80 or over in good health. Source material: blood. The genes are TRBV20-1 and TRBJ2-1, with 8 bases lining up with TRBD1. The CDR3 spells CSARLTRTGNEQFF. The DNA of the CDR3 is TGCAGTGCTAGACTAACCCGGACAGGGAATGAGCAGTTCTTC.